This TCR beta chain was documented in a study of blood T cell repertoires in COVID-19. The assay was immunoSEQ multiplex PCR, and TCRdb's table has in-frame clones only and misses some. The table has 200,000 to 250,000 clones, around 87% seen once. V dropped 5 bases and J dropped 7 bases, with 9 bases sitting between them. This CDR3 spans 13 amino acids. Germline CDR1 MNHEY, CDR2 SMNVEV (reference sequence). The rearrangement links TRBV27 to TRBJ1-6; D might be TRBD1 (5 bases). Sequenced input: PBMCs or T cells enriched from blood (not recorded which). The source is a man aged 30 to 45 who had been exposed to COVID-19. The CDR3 DNA is TGTGCCAGCAGTATAACAGGAAATTCACCCCTCCACTTT. It translates to CASSITGNSPLHF.